The 2 T cell receptor beta chains reported below all come from one sample, sequenced in a study of early T cells in non-severe SARS-CoV-2 infection. TCRdb recomputed calls from the 5' RACE reads with MiXCR, one row per CDR3 protein. The sample lists 25,000 to 30,000 distinct CDR3 sequences, less than 4.5% seen once, with roughly 5.3% in the top ten. The sequenced sample was whole blood. These receptors were obtained from an adult who was a healthcare worker with PCR-confirmed SARS-CoV-2 infection or an uninfected control (not recorded which).

This clonotype was seen at least ten times. CDR3 protein: CASSLTQGGSPLHF. Here the CDR3 DNA reads TGTGCCAGCAGTTTAACCCAGGGGGGGTCACCCCTCCACTTT. The chain couples TRBV12-3 or TRBV12-4 to TRBJ1-6; 7 bases are shared with TRBD1. J lost 10 bases, V lost 2 bases, and 5 bases had no gene match. The CDR3 runs 14 residues.

This clonotype was counted many times. This chain links TRBV28 with TRBJ2-7; the match to TRBD1 covers 8 bases. This CDR3 is 14 amino acids long. The germline V gene has CDR1 MDHEN and CDR2 SYDVKM. J gave up 2 bases and V 2 bases, and 2 bases lay outside the gene matches. CDR3 DNA sequence: TGTGCCAGCAGTTTAACAGGGGGGCCCTACGAGCAGTACTTC. The encoded protein is CASSLTGGPYEQYF.